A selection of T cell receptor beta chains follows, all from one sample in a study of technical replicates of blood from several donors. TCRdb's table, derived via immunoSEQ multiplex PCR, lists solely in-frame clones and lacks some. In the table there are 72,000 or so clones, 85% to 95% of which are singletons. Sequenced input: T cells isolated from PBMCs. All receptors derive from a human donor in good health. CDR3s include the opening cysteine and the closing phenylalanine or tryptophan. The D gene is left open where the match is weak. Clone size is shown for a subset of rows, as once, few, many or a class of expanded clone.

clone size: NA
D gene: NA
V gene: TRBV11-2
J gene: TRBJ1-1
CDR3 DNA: TGTGCCAGCAGCTTAGACAGGGCCACTGAAGCTTTCTTT
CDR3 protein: CASSLDRATEAFF

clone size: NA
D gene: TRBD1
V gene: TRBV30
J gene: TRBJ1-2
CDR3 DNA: TGTGCCTGGGAAGACAGGGGGGGCTATGGCTACACCTTC
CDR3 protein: CAWEDRGGYGYTF

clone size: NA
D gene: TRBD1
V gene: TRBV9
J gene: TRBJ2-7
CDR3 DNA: TGTGCCAGCAGCGTCAAGACAGCAGGGGGTGAGCAGTACTTC
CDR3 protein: CASSVKTAGGEQYF

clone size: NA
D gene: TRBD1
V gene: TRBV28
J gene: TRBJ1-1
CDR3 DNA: TGTGCCAGCAGTCCCCCAGGGGGCATAGGATCCACTGAAGCTTTCTTT
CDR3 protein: CASSPPGGIGSTEAFF

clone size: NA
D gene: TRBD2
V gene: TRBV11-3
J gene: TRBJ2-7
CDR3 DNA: TGTGCCACCATGAGCGGGACGTCCTACGAGCAGTACTTC
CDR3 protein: CATMSGTSYEQYF

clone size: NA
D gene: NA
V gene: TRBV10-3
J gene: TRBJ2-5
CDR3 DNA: TGTGCCATCAGTGAAAGAGGAGGAGGGCTACAAGAGACCCAGTACTTC
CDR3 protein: CAISERGGGLQETQYF

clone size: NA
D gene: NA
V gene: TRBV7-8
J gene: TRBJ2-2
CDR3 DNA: TGTGCCAGCAGCCAAGTGGCCCACAGGGAGTTCGCCTCCGGGGAGCTGTTTTTT
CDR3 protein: CASSQVAHREFASGELFF

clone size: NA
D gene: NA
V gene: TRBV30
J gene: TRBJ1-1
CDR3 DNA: TGTGCCTGGATGGGAAGTGGGGCGAACACTGAAGCTTTCTTT
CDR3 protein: CAWMGSGANTEAFF

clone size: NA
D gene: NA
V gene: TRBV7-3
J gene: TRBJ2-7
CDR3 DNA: TGTGCCAGCAGCCGCGGGTCTGACGGTTCCTACGAGCAGTACTTC
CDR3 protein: CASSRGSDGSYEQYF

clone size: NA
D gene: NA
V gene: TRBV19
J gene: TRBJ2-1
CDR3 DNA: TGTGCCAGTAGTATTGGCGGATCGGCTTTCTATGAGCAGTTCTTC
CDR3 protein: CASSIGGSAFYEQFF

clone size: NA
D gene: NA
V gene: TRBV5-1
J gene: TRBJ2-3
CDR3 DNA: TGCGCCAGCAGCCGGTATCCAAGCACAGATACGCAGTATTTT
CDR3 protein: CASSRYPSTDTQYF

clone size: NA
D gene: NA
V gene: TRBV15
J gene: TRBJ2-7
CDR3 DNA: TGTGCCACCAGCCATGGACTACCCTACGAGCAGTACTTC
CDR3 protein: CATSHGLPYEQYF

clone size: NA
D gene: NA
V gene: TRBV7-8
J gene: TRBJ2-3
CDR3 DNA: TGTGCCAGCAGCTTGGTCAGGGTGGCAGATACGCAGTATTTT
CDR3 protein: CASSLVRVADTQYF

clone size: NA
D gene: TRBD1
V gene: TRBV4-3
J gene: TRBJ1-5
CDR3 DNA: TGCGCCAGCAGCCAAAACAGGGGGAATCAGCCCCAGCATTTT
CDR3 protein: CASSQNRGNQPQHF

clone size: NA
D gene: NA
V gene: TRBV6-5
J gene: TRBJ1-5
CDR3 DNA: TGTGCCAGCAGTACACAGGGATCCGATCAGCCCCAGCATTTT
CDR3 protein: CASSTQGSDQPQHF

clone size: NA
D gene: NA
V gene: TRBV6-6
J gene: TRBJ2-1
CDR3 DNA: TGTGCCAGCAGTTACCCGGCTAGCCCCCACAATGAGCAGTTCTTC
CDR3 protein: CASSYPASPHNEQFF

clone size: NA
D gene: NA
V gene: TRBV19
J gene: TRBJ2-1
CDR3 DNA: TGTGCCAGTAGCAGGGGGCTAGCGGGAACCAATGAGCAGTTCTTC
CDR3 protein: CASSRGLAGTNEQFF

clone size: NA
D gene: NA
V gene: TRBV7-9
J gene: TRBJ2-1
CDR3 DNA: TGTGCCAGCAGCTTCTTGAGCTCCTACAATGAGCAGTTCTTC
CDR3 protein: CASSFLSSYNEQFF

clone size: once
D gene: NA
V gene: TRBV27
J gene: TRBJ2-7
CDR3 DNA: TGTGCCAGCAGTTCAACAGGGATTTACGAGCAATACTTC
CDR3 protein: CASSSTGIYEQYF

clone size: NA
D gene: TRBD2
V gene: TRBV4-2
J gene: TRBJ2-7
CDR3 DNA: TGTGCCAGCAGCCGGCCGGGACTAGAAGTCTACGAGCAGTACTTC
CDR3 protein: CASSRPGLEVYEQYF

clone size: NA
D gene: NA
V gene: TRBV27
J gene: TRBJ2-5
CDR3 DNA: TGTGCCAGCAGAACAACCAGCGGTCAAGAGACCCAGTACTTC
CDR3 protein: CASRTTSGQETQYF

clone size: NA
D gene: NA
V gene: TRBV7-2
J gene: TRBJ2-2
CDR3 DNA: TGTGCCAGCAGCCTTGGACTACCTCCTAGAGGCGGGGAGCTGTTTTTT
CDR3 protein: CASSLGLPPRGGELFF

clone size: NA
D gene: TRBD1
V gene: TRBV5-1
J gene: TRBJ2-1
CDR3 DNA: TGCGCCAGCAGCTTGGGTCCCCGGGACAGGAGGGACAATGAGCAGTTCTTC
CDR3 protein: CASSLGPRDRRDNEQFF

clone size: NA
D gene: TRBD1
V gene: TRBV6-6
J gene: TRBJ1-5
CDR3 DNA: TGTGCCAGCATCCGACAGGGGGAGAGGGGTCAGCCCCAGCATTTT
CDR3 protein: CASIRQGERGQPQHF

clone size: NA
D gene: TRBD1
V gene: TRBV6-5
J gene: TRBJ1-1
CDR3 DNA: TGTGCCAGCACTAGAGACAGGGGCAACACTGAAGCTTTCTTT
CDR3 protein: CASTRDRGNTEAFF

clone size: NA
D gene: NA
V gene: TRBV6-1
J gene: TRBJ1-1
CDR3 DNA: TGTGCCAGCAGTGTACAGGCATTCCTGAACACTGAAGCTTTCTTT
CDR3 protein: CASSVQAFLNTEAFF

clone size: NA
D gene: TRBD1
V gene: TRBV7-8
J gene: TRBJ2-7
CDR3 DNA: TGTGCCAGCGGCAGGGGGCCAGCCTACGAGCAGTACTTC
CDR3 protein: CASGRGPAYEQYF

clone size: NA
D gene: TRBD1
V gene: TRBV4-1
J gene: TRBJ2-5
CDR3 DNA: TGCGCCAGCAGCCTCCCGGGACAGGGGTACGAGACCCAGTACTTC
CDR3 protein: CASSLPGQGYETQYF

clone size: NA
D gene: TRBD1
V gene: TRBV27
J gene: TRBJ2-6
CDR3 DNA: TGTGCCAGCAGCTGGGACAGGGGCTCTGGGGCCAACGTCCTGACTTTC
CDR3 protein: CASSWDRGSGANVLTF

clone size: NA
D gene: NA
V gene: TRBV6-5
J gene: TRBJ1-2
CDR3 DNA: TGTGCCAGCAGTTACAGGACAGCAAACTATGGCTACACCTTC
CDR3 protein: CASSYRTANYGYTF

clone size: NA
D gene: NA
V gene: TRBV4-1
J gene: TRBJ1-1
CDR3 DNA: TGCGCCAGCAGCCAAGATCCTGTCTCGGAGAGGAACACTGAAGCTTTCTTT
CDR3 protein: CASSQDPVSERNTEAFF

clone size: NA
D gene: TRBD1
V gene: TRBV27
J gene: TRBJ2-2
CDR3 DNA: TGTGCCAGCAGCCGGGACAGCTCGAACACCGGGGAGCTGTTTTTT
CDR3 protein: CASSRDSSNTGELFF

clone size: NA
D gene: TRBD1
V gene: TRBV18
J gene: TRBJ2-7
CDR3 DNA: TGTGCCAGCTCACCAAGGGACAGGAACCCCTACGAGCAGTACTTC
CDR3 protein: CASSPRDRNPYEQYF

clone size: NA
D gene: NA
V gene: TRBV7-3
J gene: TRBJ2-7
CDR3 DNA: TGTGCCAGCAGCTTAACCCTTCTAGAGAGTTTGTGCGAGCAGTACTTC
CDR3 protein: CASSLTLLESLCEQYF

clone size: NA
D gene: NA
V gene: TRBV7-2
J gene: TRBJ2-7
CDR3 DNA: TGTGCCAGCAGCTCCTTTTACTACGAGCAGTACTTC
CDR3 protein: CASSSFYYEQYF

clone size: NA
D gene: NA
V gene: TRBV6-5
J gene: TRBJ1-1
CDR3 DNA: TGTGCCAGCAGACACAGTCTCGAAGCTTTCTTT
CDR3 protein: CASRHSLEAFF

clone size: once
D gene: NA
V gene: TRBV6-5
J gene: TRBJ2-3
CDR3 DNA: TGTGCCAGCAGTTACTATCCAACAGATACGCAGTATTTT
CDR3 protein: CASSYYPTDTQYF

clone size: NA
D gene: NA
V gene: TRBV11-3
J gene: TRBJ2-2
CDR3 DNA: TGTGCCAGCAGCTTAGTCGGGGGGAACACCGGGGAGCTGTTTTTT
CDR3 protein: CASSLVGGNTGELFF

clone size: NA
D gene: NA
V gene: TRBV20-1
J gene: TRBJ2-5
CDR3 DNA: TGCAGTGCTAGTTCGGGGGAGACCCAGTACTTC
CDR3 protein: CSASSGETQYF

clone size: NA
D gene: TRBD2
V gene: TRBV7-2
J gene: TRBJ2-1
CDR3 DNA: TGTGCCAGCAGTTTCCACCTAGCGGGAGTGTCCTACAATGAGCAGTTCTTC
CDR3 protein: CASSFHLAGVSYNEQFF

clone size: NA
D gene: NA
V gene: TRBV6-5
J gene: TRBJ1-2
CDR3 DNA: TGTGCCAGCAAGGGGGGGTACTTCCAAGGGGGCTACACCTTC
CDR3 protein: CASKGGYFQGGYTF

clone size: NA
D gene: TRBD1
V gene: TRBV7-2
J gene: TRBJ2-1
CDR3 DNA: TGTGCCAGCACCCGGGACAGCCGTGAGCAGTTCTTC
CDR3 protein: CASTRDSREQFF

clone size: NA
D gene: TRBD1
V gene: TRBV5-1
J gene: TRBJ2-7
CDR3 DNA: TGCGCCAGCAGCTGGGGGACAGGGGGCTACGAGCAGTACTTC
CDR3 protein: CASSWGTGGYEQYF

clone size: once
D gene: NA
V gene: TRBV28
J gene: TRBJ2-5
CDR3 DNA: TGTGCCAGCAGTTTATGGGCCCCGCAAGAGACCCAGTACTTC
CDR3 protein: CASSLWAPQETQYF

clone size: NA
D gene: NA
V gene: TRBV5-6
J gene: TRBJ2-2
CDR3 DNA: TGTGCCAGCAGCTTGGCTGACACCGGGGAGCTGTTTTTT
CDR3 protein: CASSLADTGELFF

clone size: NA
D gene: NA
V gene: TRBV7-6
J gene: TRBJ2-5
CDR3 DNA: TGTGCCAGCAGCTCACAAGAGACCCAGTACTTC
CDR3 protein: CASSSQETQYF

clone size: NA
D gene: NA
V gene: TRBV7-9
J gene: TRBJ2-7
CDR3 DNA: TGTGCCAGCAGCTTAGTAGTCGGTAACTACGAGCAGTACTTC
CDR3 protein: CASSLVVGNYEQYF

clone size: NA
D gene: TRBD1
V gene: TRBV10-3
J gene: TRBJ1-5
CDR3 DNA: TGTGCCATCAGTGACGACAGGGGAGGTCAGCCCCAGCATTTT
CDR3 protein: CAISDDRGGQPQHF

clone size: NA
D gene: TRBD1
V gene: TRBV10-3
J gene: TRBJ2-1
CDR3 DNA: TGTGCCATCAGCGGAGACAGGGGTTCCTACAATGAGCAGTTCTTC
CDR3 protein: CAISGDRGSYNEQFF

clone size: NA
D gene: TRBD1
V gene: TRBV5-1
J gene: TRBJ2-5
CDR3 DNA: TGCGCCAGCAGCTGGGGACAGGGACAAGAGACCCAGTACTTC
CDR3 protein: CASSWGQGQETQYF

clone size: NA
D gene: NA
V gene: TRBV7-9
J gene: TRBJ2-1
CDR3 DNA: TGTGCCAGCAGCTTAGGGTCGGGAGTTTACAATGAGCAGTTCTTC
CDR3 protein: CASSLGSGVYNEQFF

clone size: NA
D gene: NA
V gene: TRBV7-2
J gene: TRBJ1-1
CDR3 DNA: TGTGCCAGCAGCCAACAGGGCCGGAACACTGAAGCTTTCTTT
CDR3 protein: CASSQQGRNTEAFF

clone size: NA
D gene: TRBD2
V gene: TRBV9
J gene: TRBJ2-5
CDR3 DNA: TGTGCCAGCAGCTCCGGGACTAGCGTAGAAGAGACCCAGTACTTC
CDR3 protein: CASSSGTSVEETQYF

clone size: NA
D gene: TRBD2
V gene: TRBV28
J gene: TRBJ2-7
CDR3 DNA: TGTGCCAGCAGCGCTAGGGGCGCGGGAGTACGAGAGCAGTACTTC
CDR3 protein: CASSARGAGVREQYF

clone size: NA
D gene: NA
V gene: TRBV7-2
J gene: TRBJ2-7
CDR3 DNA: TGTGCCAGCAGCTTAGAACAGGGCCTCTCCTACGAGCAGTACTTC
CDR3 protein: CASSLEQGLSYEQYF